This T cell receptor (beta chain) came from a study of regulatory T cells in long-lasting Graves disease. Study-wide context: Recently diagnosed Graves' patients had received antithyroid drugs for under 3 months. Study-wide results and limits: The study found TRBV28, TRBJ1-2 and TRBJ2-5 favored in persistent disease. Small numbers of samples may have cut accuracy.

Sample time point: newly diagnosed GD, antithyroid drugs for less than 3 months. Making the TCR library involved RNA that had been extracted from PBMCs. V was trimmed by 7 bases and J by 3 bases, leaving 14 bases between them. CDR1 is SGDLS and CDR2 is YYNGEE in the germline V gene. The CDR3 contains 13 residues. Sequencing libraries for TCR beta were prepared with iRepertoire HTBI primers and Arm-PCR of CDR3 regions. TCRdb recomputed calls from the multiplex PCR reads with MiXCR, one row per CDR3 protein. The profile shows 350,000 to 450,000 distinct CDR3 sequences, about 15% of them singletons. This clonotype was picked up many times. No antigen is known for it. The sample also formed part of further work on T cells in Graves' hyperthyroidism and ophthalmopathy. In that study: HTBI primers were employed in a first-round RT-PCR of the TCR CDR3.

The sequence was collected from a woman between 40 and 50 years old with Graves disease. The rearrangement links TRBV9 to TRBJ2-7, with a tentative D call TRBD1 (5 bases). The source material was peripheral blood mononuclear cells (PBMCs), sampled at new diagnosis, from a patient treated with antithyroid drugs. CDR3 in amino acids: CASSRDQGYEQYF. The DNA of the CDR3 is TGTGCCAGCTCCCGCGATCAGGGCTACGAGCAGTACTTC. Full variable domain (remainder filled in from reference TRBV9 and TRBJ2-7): DSGVTQTPKHLITATGQRVTLRCSPRSGDLSVYWYQQSLDQGLQFLIQYYNGEERAKGNILERFSAQQFPDLHSELNLSSLELGDSALYFCASSRDQGYEQYFGPGTRLTVT.